This section outlines one T cell receptor beta chain sequence together with its context. Its antigen is still unknown. A read error may produce the germline difference seen at one junction end. PCR was performed a second time for about 7 to 11 cycles using a sample-barcoded 5' primer and a J-beta primer mix. Each CDR3 protein gets one entry after TCRdb re-called the 5' RACE reads with MiXCR. This table has approximately 690,000 distinct CDR3 sequences, roughly 43% appearing once. The data were obtained in a study of blood T cells in healthy people across ages. Study-level findings and limits: As age increased, TCR beta diversity per million T cells fell in a roughly linear fashion.

What was sequenced was blood. The receptor was derived from a man aged 80 or over in good health.

The CDR3 nucleotides are TGTGCCAGCAGGCGCAGACAGGGTCTTCCCTCGAACACTGGGGAGCTGTTTTTT. Protein sequence: CASRRRQGLPSNTGELFF. This rearrangement joins TRBV27 to TRBJ2-2; 7 nucleotides agree with TRBD1. Germline CDR1 is MNHEY and CDR2 is SMNVEV (reference sequence). The CDR3 consists of 18 residues.